The next 11 T cell receptor beta chains were all read from a single sample in a study of T cell repertoires in cytomegalovirus infection. MiXCR, applied by TCRdb to the reads, yields one record per CDR3 protein. The sample has 300,000 or so distinct CDR3 sequences; around 9.6% are singletons. The sequenced sample consisted of PBMCs. Receptor source: a human donor in good health (CMV status not recorded). Some clones in this sample may be carry-over from other donors' samples.

This clonotype was observed many times. The chain couples TRBV29-1 to TRBJ2-3; the D is unclear. CDR1 is SQVTM, CDR2 ANQGSEA, per germline. V lost 6 bases, J lost 0 bases, and 7 bases lay in between. This CDR3 contains 12 residues. As DNA, the CDR3 is TGCAGCGTATCGCGGAGCACAGATACGCAGTATTTT. This gives the protein CSVSRSTDTQYF.

This clonotype was seen many times. The chain recombines TRBV7-2 with TRBJ2-3; 8 bases fit TRBD1. The junction had 3 bases not matched to a gene; V was cut back by 5 bases and J by 2 bases. Germline assignment: CDR1 SGHTA and CDR2 FQGNSA. CDR3 length equals 14 residues. The CDR3 region is CASSPGQATDTQYF. Here the CDR3 DNA reads TGTGCCAGCAGCCCGGGACAGGCCACAGATACGCAGTATTTT.

This clonotype appeared many times. The rearrangement uses TRBV19 and TRBJ2-3; no clear D. The V gene's germline CDR1 is LNHDA and CDR2 SQIVND (reference sequence). Trimming removed 4 bases at V and 1 base at J, with 15 bases between. The CDR3 runs 16 residues. CDR3 protein: CASSTRRGERTDTQYF. Written as DNA, the CDR3 is TGTGCCAGTAGTACCCGCCGTGGGGAACGCACAGATACGCAGTATTTT.

The chain joins TRBV3-1 to TRBJ1-4, with 9 bases lining up with TRBD1. J gave up 11 bases and V 1 base, and 17 bases lay outside the gene matches. This CDR3 region has 18 residues. The germline V gene encodes CDR1 LGHDT and CDR2 YNNKEL (reference sequence). The CDR3, as DNA: TGTGCCAGCAGCCAAGCCTATCAGCAAGGACAGGGGTTGAGGAAACTGTTTTTT. The encoded protein is CASSQAYQQGQGLRKLFF.

This clonotype was found many times. V gene TRBV20-1 combines with J gene TRBJ2-7; 7 nucleotides agree with TRBD1. With V trimmed by 2 bases and J by 3 bases, 13 bases remained unmatched. In germline, CDR1 is DFQATT, CDR2 SNEGSKA (reference sequence). This CDR3 spans 16 amino acids. CDR3 nucleotides: TGCAGTGCTAGACCACCTGCTTTGACAGGGAGCTACGAGCAGTACTTC. It specifies CSARPPALTGSYEQYF.

The genes are TRBV28 and TRBJ1-2; 8 bases are shared with TRBD1. V lost 7 bases to trimming and J lost 3 bases; unmatched junction nucleotides: 7. The germline V gene encodes CDR1 MDHEN and CDR2 SYDVKM. There are 14 residues in the CDR3. CDR3 amino acids: CASTSRGRDYGYTF. In DNA form, the CDR3 reads TGTGCCAGCACTTCCAGGGGGCGCGACTATGGCTACACCTTC.

This clonotype was seen only a few times. V usage is TRBV20-1 and J usage is TRBJ1-2; tentative D call: TRBD1 (5 bases). Between the trimmed V and J ends, which lost 2 bases and 7 bases, there was a span of 5 bases. The CDR3 has 10 amino acids. CDR1 is DFQATT, CDR2 SNEGSKA, per germline (reference sequence). The CDR3, as DNA: TGCAGTGCTAGACAGGGTGGCTACACCTTC. The encoded protein is CSARQGGYTF.

J is TRBJ2-3 and V is TRBV5-4; 11 nucleotides match TRBD2. The V gene's germline CDR1 is SGHNT and CDR2 YYREEE (reference sequence). V lost 4 bases, J lost 3 bases, and 4 bases stayed unmatched. The CDR3 is made up of 15 amino acids. The CDR3 nucleotides read TGTGCCAGCAGCCCGGGACTAGCGGCAACAGATACGCAGTATTTT. Protein: CASSPGLAATDTQYF. Full variable domain (missing parts from reference TRBV5-4 and TRBJ2-3): ETGVTQSPTHLIKTRGQQVTLRCSSQSGHNTVSWYQQALGQGPQFIFQYYREEENGRGNFPPRFSGLQFPNYSSELNVNALELDDSALYLCASSPGLAATDTQYFGPGTRLTVL.

This clonotype was found many times. The CDR3 nucleotides read TGTGCCATCAGTGTCCGGACAGGGAAAAACACTGAAGCTTTCTTT. It encodes CAISVRTGKNTEAFF. V and J are TRBV10-3 and TRBJ1-1; 8 bases agree with TRBD1. V was clipped by 4 bases and J by 2 bases; unmatched bases: 6. The germline V gene has CDR1 ENHRY and CDR2 SYGVKD. The CDR3 has 15 residues.

This clonotype was detected many times. The CDR3 loop reads CAISTSRDLSSYEQYF. The CDR3 coding sequence is TGTGCCATCAGCACGAGCCGGGACCTGAGCTCCTACGAGCAGTACTTC. The chain joins TRBV10-3 to TRBJ2-7, with D tentatively TRBD1 or TRBD2 (5 bases each). Trimming cost V 6 bases and J 0 bases, with 18 bases left between them. Germline-derived CDR1 and CDR2 are ENHRY and SYGVKD. The CDR3 length is 16 residues.

There are many counts of this clonotype. The V call is TRBV4-1, the J call TRBJ1-2; D is unresolved. Germline V gives CDR1 MGHRA, CDR2 YSYEKL. V lost 0 bases and J 6 bases, leaving 8 bases between the germline ends. The CDR3 is 13 amino acids. The DNA of the CDR3 is TGCGCCAGCAGCCAAGATTCCCGGAATGGCTACACCTTC. This codes for CASSQDSRNGYTF.